Listed below are T cell receptor beta chains from one sample, sequenced in a study of OX40 agonist ivuxolimab in advanced cancers. The method was immunoSEQ multiplex PCR; TCRdb's version includes in-frame clones alone and lacks a portion of them. This table has around 63,000 clones, roughly nine tenths appearing once. The starting material was CD4+ or CD8+ T cells sorted from blood, obtained in a trial of the OX40 agonist ivuxolimab. These receptor sequences come from an adult with an advanced solid tumor such as melanoma, head and neck, liver or kidney cancer. Both conserved end residues are part of each CDR3. Each record gives: J gene, D gene, V gene, clone size, CDR3 protein, CDR3 DNA. A D gene is named only where the DNA matches it firmly. Expanded clones get a size class; other rows say once, few or many, or leave the size out.

>TRBJ1-1|-|TRBV6-5|-
CASSWRENTEAFF
TGTGCCAGCAGTTGGAGGGAGAACACTGAAGCTTTCTTT
>TRBJ2-2|-|TRBV11-2|-
CASSLVSGTVVGELFF
TGTGCCAGCAGCTTAGTTAGCGGGACAGTTGTCGGGGAGCTGTTTTTT
>TRBJ2-3|TRBD2|TRBV28|-
CASSLVGGSGTDTQYF
TGTGCCAGCAGTTTAGTGGGGGGGTCCGGGACAGATACGCAGTATTTT
>TRBJ2-2|-|TRBV2|-
CASTRDAFPGELFF
TGTGCCAGCACTCGGGACGCCTTCCCAGGGGAGCTGTTTTTT
>TRBJ1-4|-|TRBV7-2|-
CASSSGQYNEKLFF
TGTGCCAGCAGCTCTGGACAGTATAATGAAAAACTGTTTTTT
>TRBJ2-2|TRBD2|TRBV6-6|-
CASREGANTGELFF
TGTGCCAGCCGGGAGGGGGCGAACACCGGGGAGCTGTTTTTT
>TRBJ2-2|-|TRBV7-2|-
CASSLVSNTGELFF
TGTGCCAGCAGCTTAGTTTCAAACACCGGGGAGCTGTTTTTT
>TRBJ1-4|-|TRBV6-5|-
CASSLDGGNEKLFF
TGTGCCAGCAGTTTGGACGGGGGAAATGAAAAACTGTTTTTT
>TRBJ1-2|TRBD1|TRBV7-2|-
CASSRPEGANYGYTF
TGTGCCAGCAGCCGACCCGAGGGGGCGAACTATGGCTACACCTTC
>TRBJ2-2|-|TRBV18|-
CASSSLATGELFF
TGTGCCAGCTCATCACTTGCCACCGGGGAGCTGTTTTTT
>TRBJ1-6|-|TRBV28|-
CASSSGYRGGTLHF
TGTGCCAGCAGTTCAGGGTATCGGGGTGGGACCCTCCACTTT
>TRBJ2-3|TRBD2|TRBV7-3|-
CASSSPMGAGATDTQYF
TGTGCCAGCAGCTCCCCCATGGGAGCGGGGGCCACAGATACGCAGTATTTT
>TRBJ1-2|-|TRBV2|-
CASSVIRDPNYGYTF
TGTGCCAGCAGTGTTATCAGGGACCCTAACTATGGCTACACCTTC
>TRBJ2-3|-|TRBV19|-
CASSKQGWTDTQYF
TGTGCCAGTAGTAAACAGGGCTGGACAGATACGCAGTATTTT
>TRBJ2-2|TRBD1|TRBV28|-
CASSLLGQGEVGELFF
TGTGCCAGCAGTCTTCTGGGACAGGGAGAAGTCGGGGAGCTGTTTTTT
>TRBJ1-4|TRBD1|TRBV5-1|-
CASSSGQGLTNEKLFF
TGCGCCAGCAGCTCCGGACAGGGGTTAACTAATGAAAAACTGTTTTTT
>TRBJ1-5|-|TRBV19|-
CASSIRSRADQPQHF
TGTGCCAGTAGTATTAGGTCGAGGGCAGATCAGCCCCAGCATTTT
>TRBJ2-1|-|TRBV7-7|-
CASSLGAASYNEQFF
TGTGCTAGCAGCTTAGGGGCTGCCTCCTACAATGAGCAGTTCTTC
>TRBJ2-7|TRBD2|TRBV5-1|-
CASSLGLAGVEQYF
TGCGCCAGCAGCTTGGGACTAGCGGGAGTCGAGCAGTACTTC
>TRBJ2-6|-|TRBV2|-
CASRTGRGGERSGANVLTF
TGTGCCAGCAGGACAGGGCGTGGGGGGGAGAGATCTGGGGCCAACGTCCTGACTTTC
>TRBJ2-7|TRBD1|TRBV6-6|-
CASSYSPDRAYEQYF
TGTGCCAGCAGTTATTCCCCGGACAGGGCCTACGAGCAGTACTTC
>TRBJ1-1|-|TRBV12-5|-
CASGRSQSRAFF
TGTGCTAGTGGCCGTAGCCAGTCTCGAGCTTTCTTT
>TRBJ1-5|-|TRBV2|-
CASRPDSWSQHF
TGTGCCAGCAGGCCCGACAGTTGGTCCCAGCATTTT
>TRBJ2-5|TRBD2|TRBV28|once
CASSFRLAGVETQYF
TGTGCCAGCAGTTTTAGACTAGCGGGGGTAGAGACCCAGTACTTC
>TRBJ1-5|TRBD1|TRBV15|-
CATSRGPGTGGLNQPQHF
TGTGCCACCAGCAGAGGACCCGGGACAGGGGGCCTGAATCAGCCCCAGCATTTT
>TRBJ1-6|TRBD1|TRBV2|few
CASNTGGGNSPLHF
TGTGCCAGCAATACAGGGGGCGGGAATTCACCCCTCCACTTT
>TRBJ2-1|-|TRBV5-6|-
CASSLWGNGYNEQFF
TGTGCCAGCAGCTTGTGGGGAAATGGCTACAATGAGCAGTTCTTC
>TRBJ2-2|TRBD1|TRBV19|-
CASSIPTGGIGELFF
TGTGCCAGTAGTATTCCCACAGGGGGCATCGGGGAGCTGTTTTTT
>TRBJ2-7|-|TRBV5-1|-
CASSLAGDSYEQYF
TGCGCCAGCAGCTTGGCGGGGGACTCCTACGAGCAGTACTTC
>TRBJ2-7|-|TRBV27|-
CASSRDPSSYEQYF
TGTGCCAGCAGCCGGGACCCTTCTTCCTACGAGCAGTACTTC
>TRBJ1-5|-|TRBV6-1|-
CASSVVGYGNQPQHF
TGTGCCAGCAGTGTCGTGGGGTATGGCAATCAGCCCCAGCATTTT
>TRBJ2-1|-|TRBV11-3|-
CASSLRGSYNEQFF
TGTGCCAGCAGCTTAAGGGGGTCCTACAATGAGCAGTTCTTC
>TRBJ2-5|TRBD1|TRBV9|-
CASSRQPNRGETQYF
TGTGCCAGCAGCAGACAACCCAACAGGGGTGAGACCCAGTACTTC
>TRBJ2-7|TRBD1|TRBV2|-
CASSEGQGIGAYEQYF
TGTGCCAGCAGTGAGGGACAGGGAATAGGCGCCTACGAGCAGTACTTC
>TRBJ2-5|-|TRBV6-4|-
CASRRDTGAETQYF
TGTGCCAGCCGCCGGGACACCGGTGCGGAGACCCAGTACTTC
>TRBJ1-1|-|TRBV28|-
CASYEVGGVSTEAFF
TGTGCCAGCTACGAGGTGGGGGGCGTAAGCACTGAAGCTTTCTTT
>TRBJ1-1|-|TRBV28|-
CAIATGAGTEAFF
TGTGCCATCGCCACTGGGGCGGGCACTGAAGCTTTCTTT
>TRBJ1-2|-|TRBV28|-
CASSDRYGYTF
TGTGCCAGCAGCGACAGATATGGCTACACCTTC
>TRBJ2-3|-|TRBV21-1|once
CASSKTVNDTDTQYF
TGTGCCAGCAGCAAGACTGTGAATGACACAGATACGCAGTATTTT
>TRBJ1-1|TRBD1|TRBV5-4|-
CASSLKRTGFTEAFF
TGTGCCAGCAGCTTGAAACGGACAGGGTTCACTGAAGCTTTCTTT
>TRBJ1-3|-|TRBV6-1|-
CASSAQWGSGNTIYF
TGTGCCAGCAGTGCCCAGTGGGGCTCTGGAAACACCATATATTTT
>TRBJ2-3|TRBD2|TRBV4-2|-
CASSQDQGTWLAVTDTQYF
TGTGCCAGCAGCCAAGATCAAGGGACTTGGCTAGCGGTCACAGATACGCAGTATTTT
>TRBJ2-1|TRBD2|TRBV5-5|-
CASRSSGTDNEQFF
TGTGCCAGCAGGTCTAGCGGGACGGACAATGAGCAGTTCTTC
>TRBJ1-3|-|TRBV19|-
CASSATVSGNTIYF
TGTGCCAGTAGTGCGACGGTCTCTGGAAACACCATATATTTT
>TRBJ2-5|TRBD2|TRBV10-3|-
CAISEIAGEGTQYF
TGTGCCATCAGTGAGATAGCGGGAGAGGGGACCCAGTACTTC
>TRBJ1-1|-|TRBV5-4|-
CASSLRVGTEAFF
TGTGCCAGCAGCTTGAGGGTCGGCACTGAAGCTTTCTTT